This section outlines one T cell receptor (beta chain) sequence together with its context. Its cognate antigen is unknown. A much more abundant neighbour one base away suggests this may be a read error. The data derive from a study of T cells in Graves' hyperthyroidism and ophthalmopathy. For the study at large: Blood was drawn when the patient was first diagnosed and still untreated.

Amplification targeted TCR beta CDR3 regions from RNA transcripts. TCR CDR3 underwent first-round RT-PCR with the HTBI primer set. MiXCR, run by TCRdb on the multiplex PCR reads, gives a single entry per CDR3 protein. The sample shows 490,000 or so distinct CDR3 sequences, just under 20% of them seen only once. The PBMCs studied were ones that came from 10 ml fresh peripheral blood. The CDR3 spans 14 residues. Germline V CDR1 and CDR2: LGHDT, YNNKEL (reference sequence). Study-wide results and caveats: The model foresaw ophthalmopathy a median around 6 months prior to onset. The majority of expanded thyroid clonotypes above 0.001 also appeared in blood.

J is TRBJ2-7 and V is TRBV3-1; tentative D call: TRBD1 (5 bases). The specimen was blood. The sequence came from a man in his forties with Graves' ophthalmopathy. Here the CDR3 reads CACSRGDSSYEQYF. CDR3 DNA sequence: TGTGCCTGCAGCCGAGGCGACAGTTCTTACGAGCAGTACTTC.